Listed here are 12 T cell receptor beta chains from one sample, sequenced in a study of shared T cell receptors in the human thymus. This table comes from immunoSEQ multiplex PCR, and its TCRdb copy is limited to in-frame clones, with some not included. The data show around 340,000 clones, 95% seen once. Sequenced input: thymocytes. The source of these receptors is a human donor.

J is TRBJ2-3 and V is TRBV21-1. TRBV21-1 represents a pseudogene. The CDR3 totals 15 residues. The CDR3 spells CASSKRGRRTDTQYF. CDR3 coding DNA: TGTGCCAGCAGCAAAAGGGGACGCCGCACAGATACGCAGTATTTT.

This clone has just one count. The rearrangement joins TRBV2 to TRBJ2-1; no reliable D call. The CDR3 extends over 17 amino acids. Trimming stripped 0 bases from V and 2 bases from J, with 14 bases between. Germline values: CDR1 SNHLY, CDR2 FYNNEI. The CDR3 protein is CASSEALGRQTYNEQFF. CDR3 nucleotides: TGTGCCAGCAGTGAAGCCTTAGGCAGGCAGACCTACAATGAGCAGTTCTTC.

The rearrangement joins TRBV5-8 to TRBJ2-1; 8 bases map to TRBD1. This CDR3 spans 15 amino acids. Germline V CDR1 and CDR2: SGHTS, YDEGEE. The J segment lost 9 bases and the V segment lost 4 bases, leaving 12 bases of the junction unmatched. The CDR3 nucleotides are TGTGCCAGCAGCGTCGACAGGGGACCACATTGTGAGCAGTTCTTC. This gives the protein CASSVDRGPHCEQFF.

The chain carries TRBV9 and TRBJ2-3; unclear D gene. CDR1 is SGDLS and CDR2 is YYNGEE in the germline V gene. The V end was cut by 6 bases, the J end by 4 bases, with 3 bases between. This CDR3 is built from 10 residues. The CDR3 spells CASTSDTQYF. CDR3 DNA sequence: TGTGCCAGCACTTCAGATACGCAGTATTTT.

The V and J genes are TRBV5-5 and TRBJ1-5; 8 bases match TRBD1. CDR1 and CDR2 (germline): SGHKS, YYEKEE (reference sequence). The J segment lost 1 base and the V segment lost 1 base, leaving 16 bases of the junction unmatched. This CDR3 contains 20 residues. The CDR3 nucleotides read TGTGCCAGCAGCTTGAAATGGGCAGGGGGCGTAGTTGGAAGCAATCAGCCCCAGCATTTT. Translating gives CASSLKWAGGVVGSNQPQHF.

This clone appeared once. The chain uses TRBV28 and TRBJ1-4, with D uncertain. The CDR3 is 17 amino acids. Trimming stripped 2 bases from V and 0 bases from J, with 13 bases between. The germline CDR1 and CDR2 sequences are MDHEN and SYDVKM. The CDR3, as DNA: TGTGCCAGCAGTTTAATTCGGGTTTCTCCAACTAATGAAAAACTGTTTTTT. Residues: CASSLIRVSPTNEKLFF.

The chain has TRBV5-1 and TRBJ2-5; 8 nucleotides align to TRBD1. After removal of 0 bases from V and 5 bases from J, the junction contained 6 bases not matched to a gene. This CDR3 is built from 15 residues. Germline assignment: CDR1 SGHRS and CDR2 YFSETQ. The chain's CDR3 is CASSLAGTGWETQYF. As DNA, the CDR3 is TGCGCCAGCAGCTTGGCCGGGACAGGATGGGAGACCCAGTACTTC.

The chain employs TRBV7-8 and TRBJ2-5; D unresolved. This CDR3 comprises 13 residues. Per germline, CDR1 SGHVS and CDR2 FQNEAQ. V was clipped by 5 bases and J by 7 bases, with 14 bases between them. The CDR3 region is CASSVDCSRTQYF. The CDR3 DNA sequence: TGTGCCAGCAGCGTCGACTGCAGCCGGACCCAGTACTTC.

The V call is TRBV14, the J call TRBJ2-7; unclear D gene. The CDR3 runs to 13 residues. V lost 1 base to trimming and J lost 3 bases, with 7 bases between them. Per germline, CDR1 SGHDN and CDR2 FVKESK. Here the CDR3 reads CASSQVGSYEQYF. The CDR3, as DNA: TGTGCCAGCAGCCAAGTGGGAAGCTACGAGCAGTACTTC.

The chain employs TRBV18 and TRBJ2-2, with TRBD1 matching over 8 bases. Germline V CDR1 and CDR2: KGHSH, LQKENI. The CDR3 extends over 14 amino acids. V dropped 3 bases and J dropped 5; count of bases not matched to a gene: 2. CDR3 DNA sequence: TGTGCCAGCTCACCTCGACAGGGGACCGGGGAGCTGTTTTTT. Translation gives CASSPRQGTGELFF.

The chain is built from TRBV7-8 and TRBJ2-7; the D is unclear. The V end lost 1 base, the J end lost 6 bases, and 16 bases lay between the germline ends. Germline V gene sequence: CDR1 SGHVS, CDR2 FQNEAQ. The CDR3 has 15 amino acids. The chain's CDR3 is CASSLVVGSSSEQYF. The CDR3 nucleotides read TGTGCCAGCAGCTTAGTAGTGGGCAGCTCCAGCGAGCAGTACTTC.

V usage is TRBV27 and J usage is TRBJ2-2; 9 nucleotides align to TRBD2. CDR1 MNHEY and CDR2 SMNVEV come from the germline V gene (reference sequence). The CDR3 is made up of 15 amino acids. Trimming took 6 bases from V and 5 from J; bases not matched to a gene: 7. The CDR3 nucleotides read TGTGCCAGCAGGCCGGGACTAGCATATACCGGGGAGCTGTTTTTT. Amino acid sequence: CASRPGLAYTGELFF.